This TCR beta chain was recorded in a study of CD8 T cells in Susac syndrome. This clonotype was recorded only once. RNA totalling 0.5 to 1 ug underwent reverse transcription with random hexamers. A single record per CDR3 protein comes from TCRdb applying MiXCR to the immunoSEQ multiplex PCR reads. The sample carries about 110,000 distinct CDR3 sequences, 90% to 96% recorded once. The study sequenced TCR beta in blood CD8+ and CD4+ T cells. The CDR3 contains 13 residues. Germline values: CDR1 WSHSY, CDR2 SAAADI. V gave up 3 bases and J gave up 2 bases, with 7 bases separating them. V usage is TRBV10-2 and J usage is TRBJ1-2; no clear D gene. This sequence was found in a human donor in good health. The material sequenced was CD4+ T cells from PBMCs. The CDR3 loop is CASSERPNYGYTF. In DNA, the CDR3 is TGCGCCAGCAGTGAACGGCCCAACTATGGCTACACCTTC.